The present TCR beta chain was sequenced within a study of cytomegalovirus exposure and HLA in healthy donors. Points from the study as a whole: Relative to equally common others, HLA-associated TCR beta chains showed greater clonal expansion in a later analysis. According to an earlier analysis, most TCR beta V segments yielded productive rearrangements about 90% or about 30% of the time. According to reports, the classifier identified cytomegalovirus status with high specificity and sensitivity.

The PCR used 60 Vbeta and 13 Jbeta primers. Using immunoSEQ multiplex PCR, the repertoire was profiled, and TCRdb retains in-frame clones only, with some absent. In the table there are around 170,000 clones, 65% to 85% of which are singletons. Donors sampled were nominally healthy, though unrecorded immune exposures were likely. In this sample, this clone turned up many times. Its antigen is still unknown. Other DNA sequences of this sample code for an identical CDR3. This TCR was recovered from a woman aged 40 to 50 in good health and CMV-seropositive. The sequenced sample was PBMCs.

The chain's CDR3 is CASSLPRDTYEQYF. The CDR3 region has the DNA TGTGCCAGCAGCTTACCTAGAGATACCTACGAGCAGTACTTC. V and J are TRBV7-9 and TRBJ2-7; no firm D call. The CDR3 has 14 amino acids. Trimming took 2 bases from V and 2 from J, leaving 10 bases between them. Germline CDR1 and CDR2: SEHNR and FQNEAQ (reference sequence). Supplemented by reference TRBV7-9 and TRBJ2-7, the full variable domain reads DTGVSQNPRHKITKRGQNVTFRCDPISEHNRLYWYRQTLGQGPEFLTYFQNEAQLEKSRLLSDRFSAERPKGSFSTLEIQRTEQGDSAMYLCASSLPRDTYEQYFGPGTRLTVT.